What follows is one TCR beta chain and its context. Antigen unknown. The data were produced by immunoSEQ multiplex PCR, yet TCRdb's version contains in-frame clones alone and is incomplete. Of 110,000 to 150,000 clones in the sample, 70% to 80% were seen once. Per the germline V gene, CDR1 is SGHRS and CDR2 is YFSETQ. The trim removed 4 bases at V and 5 bases at J, leaving 10 bases unmatched. CDR3 size: 16 residues. The data were taken from a study of cytotoxic CD8 clonotypes in ibrutinib-treated CLL. Study results and caveats: At baseline, clonality was higher than in age-matched healthy donors and correlated with CD8+ counts.

The sample consisted of PBMCs, taken after 12 months of ibrutinib treatment. This clonotype was obtained from a human donor with chronic lymphocytic leukemia. J is TRBJ1-5 and V is TRBV5-1; 9 bases are shared with TRBD1. Here the CDR3 reads CASSPSGTGSYQPQHF. The CDR3 DNA is TGCGCCAGCAGCCCGTCGGGGACAGGGTCCTATCAGCCCCAGCATTTT.